A selection of T cell receptor beta chains follows, all from one sample in a study of vaccination effects on CD4 cells after COVID-19. Their antigens are not known. Only in-frame clones appear in the TCRdb table, and some are missing; sequencing was by immunoSEQ multiplex PCR. In the table there are about 69,000 clones, under 85% of which are singletons. The specimen was CD4+ T cells from PBMCs cultured with HCoV-OC43 spike peptides, collected after COVID-19 vaccination. The receptors here all came from a human donor who received a COVID-19 vaccine. CDR3s include the opening cysteine and the closing phenylalanine or tryptophan. D genes are given only for firm matches. Clone size, where shown, is once, few, many, or a class for clones that have expanded.

J gene | clone size | D gene | V gene | CDR3 protein | CDR3 DNA
TRBJ1-2 | . | TRBD1 | TRBV19 | CASTRGQITYGYTF | TGTGCCAGTACCCGGGGACAGATAACCTATGGCTACACCTTC
TRBJ1-1 | . | . | TRBV7-3 | CASSSGGTEAFF | TGTGCCAGCAGCTCCGGGGGGACTGAAGCTTTCTTT
TRBJ1-1 | . | . | TRBV4-1 | CASRGATVNTEAFF | TGCGCCAGCAGGGGGGCAACGGTAAACACTGAAGCTTTCTTT
TRBJ1-5 | . | . | TRBV7-9 | CASSFSRGEGNQPQHF | TGTGCCAGCAGCTTTTCGCGGGGAGAGGGCAATCAGCCCCAGCATTTT
TRBJ2-1 | . | TRBD1 | TRBV24-1 | CATGRPGQTNNEQFF | TGTGCCACCGGAAGACCGGGACAGACAAACAATGAGCAGTTCTTC
TRBJ2-5 | . | TRBD1 | TRBV24-1 | CATSDLRDRAGETQYF | TGTGCCACCAGTGATTTGCGGGACAGGGCGGGCGAGACCCAGTACTTC
TRBJ1-3 | . | . | TRBV6-5 | CASIPPGSHTIYF | TGTGCCAGCATCCCCCCGGGGTCACACACCATATATTTT
TRBJ1-1 | . | TRBD1 | TRBV19 | CASYRGRGTEAFF | TGTGCCAGTTACAGGGGGCGCGGCACTGAAGCTTTCTTT
TRBJ1-1 | few | . | TRBV30 | CAWRGRGEAFF | TGTGCCTGGAGGGGGAGGGGGGAAGCTTTCTTT
TRBJ2-2 | . | TRBD1 | TRBV7-2 | CASSLMRQGAGRTGELFF | TGTGCCAGCAGCTTAATGCGACAGGGGGCAGGGAGGACCGGGGAGCTGTTTTTT
TRBJ2-2 | . | . | TRBV19 | CASSIGQGGTGELFF | TGTGCCAGTAGTATAGGGCAGGGAGGCACCGGGGAGCTGTTTTTT
TRBJ1-2 | . | . | TRBV18 | CASSQGNNYGYTF | TGTGCCAGCTCACAAGGGAATAACTATGGCTACACCTTC